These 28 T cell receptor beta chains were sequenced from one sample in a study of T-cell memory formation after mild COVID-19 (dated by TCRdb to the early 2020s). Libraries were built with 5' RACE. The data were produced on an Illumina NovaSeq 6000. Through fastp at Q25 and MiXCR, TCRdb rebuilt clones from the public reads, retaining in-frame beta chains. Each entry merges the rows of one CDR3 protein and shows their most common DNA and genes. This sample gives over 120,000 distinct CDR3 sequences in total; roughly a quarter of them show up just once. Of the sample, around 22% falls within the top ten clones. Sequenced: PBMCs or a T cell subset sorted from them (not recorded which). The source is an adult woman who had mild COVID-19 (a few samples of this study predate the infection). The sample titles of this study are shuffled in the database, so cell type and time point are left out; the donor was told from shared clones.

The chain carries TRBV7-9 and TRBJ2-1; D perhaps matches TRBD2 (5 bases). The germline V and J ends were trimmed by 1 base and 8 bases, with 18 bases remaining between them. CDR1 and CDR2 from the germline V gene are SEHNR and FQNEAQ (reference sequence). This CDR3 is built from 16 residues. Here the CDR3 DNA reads TGTGCCAGCAGCTTAGTCCTCCGGGGAGCCGCCGATGAGCAGTTCTTC. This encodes CASSLVLRGAADEQFF. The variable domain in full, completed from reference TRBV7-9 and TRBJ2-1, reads DTGVSQNPRHKITKRGQNVTFRCDPISEHNRLYWYRQTLGQGPEFLTYFQNEAQLEKSRLLSDRFSAERPKGSFSTLEIQRTEQGDSAMYLCASSLVLRGAADEQFFGPGTRLTVL.

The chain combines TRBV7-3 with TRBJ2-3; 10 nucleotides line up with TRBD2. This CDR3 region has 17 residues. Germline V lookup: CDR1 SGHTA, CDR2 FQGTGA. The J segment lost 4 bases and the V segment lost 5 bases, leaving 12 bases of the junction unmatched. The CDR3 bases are TGTGCCAGCAGCCCTAATCCGGGACTAGCGAGGTCAGATACGCAGTATTTT. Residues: CASSPNPGLARSDTQYF.

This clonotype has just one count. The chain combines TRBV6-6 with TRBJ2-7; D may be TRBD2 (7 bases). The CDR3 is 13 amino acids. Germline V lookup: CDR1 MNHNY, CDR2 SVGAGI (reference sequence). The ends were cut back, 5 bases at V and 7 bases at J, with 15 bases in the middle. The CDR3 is CASSPGGLGEQYF. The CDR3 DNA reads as TGTGCCAGCAGTCCGGGGGGCCTAGGGGAGCAGTACTTC.

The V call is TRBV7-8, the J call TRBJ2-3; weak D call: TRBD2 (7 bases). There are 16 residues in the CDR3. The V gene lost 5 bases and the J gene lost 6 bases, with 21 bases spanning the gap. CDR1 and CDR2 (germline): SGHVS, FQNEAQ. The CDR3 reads CASSLGGGHPPDTQYF. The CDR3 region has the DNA TGTGCCAGCAGCCTAGGGGGGGGCCACCCCCCGGATACGCAGTATTTT.

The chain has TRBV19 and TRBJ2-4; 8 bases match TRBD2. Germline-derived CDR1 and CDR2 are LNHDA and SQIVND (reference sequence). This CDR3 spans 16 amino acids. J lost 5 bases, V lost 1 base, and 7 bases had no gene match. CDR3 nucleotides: TGTGCCAGTAGTATAGTGGGGGCGGGAGGCGAAAACATTCAGTACTTC. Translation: CASSIVGAGGENIQYF.

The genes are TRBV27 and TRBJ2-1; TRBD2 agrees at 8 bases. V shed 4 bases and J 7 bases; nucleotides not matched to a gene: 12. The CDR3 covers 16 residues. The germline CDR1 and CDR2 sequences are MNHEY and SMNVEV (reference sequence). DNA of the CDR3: TGTGCCAGCAGTTCACCTAGAGCGGGAGCGCGGAATGAGCAGTTCTTC. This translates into CASSSPRAGARNEQFF.

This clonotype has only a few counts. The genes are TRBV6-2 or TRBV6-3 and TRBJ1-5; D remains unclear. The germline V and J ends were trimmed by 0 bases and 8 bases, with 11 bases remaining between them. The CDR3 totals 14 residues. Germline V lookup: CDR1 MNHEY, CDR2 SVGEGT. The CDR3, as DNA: TGTGCCAGCAGTTACTCGTCCGGGTTTGAGCCCCAGCATTTT. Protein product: CASSYSSGFEPQHF.

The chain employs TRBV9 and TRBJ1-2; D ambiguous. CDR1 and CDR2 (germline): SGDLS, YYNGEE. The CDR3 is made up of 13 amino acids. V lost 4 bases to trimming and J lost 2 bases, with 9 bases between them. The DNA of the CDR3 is TGTGCCAGCAGCCAAGGAGTAAACTATGGCTACACCTTC. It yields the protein CASSQGVNYGYTF. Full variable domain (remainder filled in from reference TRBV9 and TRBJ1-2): DSGVTQTPKHLITATGQRVTLRCSPRSGDLSVYWYQQSLDQGLQFLIQYYNGEERAKGNILERFSAQQFPDLHSELNLSSLELGDSALYFCASSQGVNYGYTFGSGTRLTVV.

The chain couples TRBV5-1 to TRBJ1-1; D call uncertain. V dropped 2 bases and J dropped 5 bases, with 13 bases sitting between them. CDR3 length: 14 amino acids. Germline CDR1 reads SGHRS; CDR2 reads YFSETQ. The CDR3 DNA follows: TGCGCCAGCAGCTTAACAATTGCCGGGACTGAAGCTTTCTTT. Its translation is CASSLTIAGTEAFF.

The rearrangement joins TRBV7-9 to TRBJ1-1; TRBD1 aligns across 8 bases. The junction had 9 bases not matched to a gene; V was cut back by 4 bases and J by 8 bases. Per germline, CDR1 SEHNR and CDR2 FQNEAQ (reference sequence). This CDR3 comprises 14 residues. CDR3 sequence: CASSSGDRHPEAFF. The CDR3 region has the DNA TGTGCCAGCAGCTCCGGGGACAGGCATCCGGAAGCTTTCTTT.

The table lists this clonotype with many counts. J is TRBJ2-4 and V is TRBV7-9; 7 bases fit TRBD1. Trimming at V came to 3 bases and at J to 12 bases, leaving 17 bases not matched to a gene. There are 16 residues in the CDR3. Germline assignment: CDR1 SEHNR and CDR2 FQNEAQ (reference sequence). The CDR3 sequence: CASSFLVYQPGQTQYF. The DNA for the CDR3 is TGTGCCAGCAGCTTCCTAGTGTATCAGCCGGGACAGACTCAGTACTTC.

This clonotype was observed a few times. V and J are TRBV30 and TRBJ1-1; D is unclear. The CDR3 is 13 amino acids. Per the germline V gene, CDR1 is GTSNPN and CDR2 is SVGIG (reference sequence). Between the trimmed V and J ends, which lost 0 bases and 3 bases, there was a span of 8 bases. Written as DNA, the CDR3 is TGTGCCTGGAGTGTTTCGGGGTACACTGAAGCTTTCTTT. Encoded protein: CAWSVSGYTEAFF.

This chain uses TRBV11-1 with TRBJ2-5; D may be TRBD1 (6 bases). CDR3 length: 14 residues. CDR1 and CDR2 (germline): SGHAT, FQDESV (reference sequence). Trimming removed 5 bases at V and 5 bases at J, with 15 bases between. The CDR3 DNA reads TGTGCCAGCAGCCAGTTGTCAGGGGTGGAGACCCAGTACTTC. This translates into CASSQLSGVETQYF.

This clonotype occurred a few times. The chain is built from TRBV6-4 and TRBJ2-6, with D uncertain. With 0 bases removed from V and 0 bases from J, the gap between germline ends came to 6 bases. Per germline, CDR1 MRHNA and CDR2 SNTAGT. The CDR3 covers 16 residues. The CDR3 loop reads CASSDSESSGANVLTF. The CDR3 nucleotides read TGTGCCAGCAGTGACTCGGAGAGCTCTGGGGCCAACGTCCTGACTTTC.

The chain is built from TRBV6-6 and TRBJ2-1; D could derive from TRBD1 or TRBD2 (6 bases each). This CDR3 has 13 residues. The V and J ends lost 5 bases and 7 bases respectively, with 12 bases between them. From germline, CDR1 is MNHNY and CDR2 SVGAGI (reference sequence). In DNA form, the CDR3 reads TGTGCCAGCAGTAGGGGGACTGGGAATGAGCAGTTCTTC. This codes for CASSRGTGNEQFF.

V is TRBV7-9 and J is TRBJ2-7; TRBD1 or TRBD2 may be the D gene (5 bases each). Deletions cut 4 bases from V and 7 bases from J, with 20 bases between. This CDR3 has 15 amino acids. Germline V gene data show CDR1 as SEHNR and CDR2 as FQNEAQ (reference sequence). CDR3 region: CASSSSRDPTGEQYF. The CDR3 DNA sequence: TGTGCCAGCAGCTCCTCCCGGGACCCCACGGGGGAGCAGTACTTC.

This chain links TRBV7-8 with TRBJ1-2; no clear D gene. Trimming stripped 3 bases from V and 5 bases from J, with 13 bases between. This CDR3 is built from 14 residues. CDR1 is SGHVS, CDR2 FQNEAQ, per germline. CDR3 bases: TGTGCCAGCAGCTTGGAGACCGAATCTTATGGCTACACCTTC. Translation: CASSLETESYGYTF.

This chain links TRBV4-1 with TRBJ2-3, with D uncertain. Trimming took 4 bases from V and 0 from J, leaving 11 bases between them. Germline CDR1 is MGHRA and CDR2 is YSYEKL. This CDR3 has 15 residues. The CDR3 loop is CASSPIVPSTDTQYF. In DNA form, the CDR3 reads TGCGCCAGCAGCCCGATTGTCCCTAGCACAGATACGCAGTATTTT.

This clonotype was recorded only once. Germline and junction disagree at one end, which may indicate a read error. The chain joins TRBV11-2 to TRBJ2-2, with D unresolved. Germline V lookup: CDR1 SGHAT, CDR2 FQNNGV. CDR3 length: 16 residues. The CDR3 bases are TGTGCCAGCAGCTTAGATCACTTTTCGAACACCAGGGAGCTGTTTTTT. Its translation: CASSLDHFSNTRELFF.

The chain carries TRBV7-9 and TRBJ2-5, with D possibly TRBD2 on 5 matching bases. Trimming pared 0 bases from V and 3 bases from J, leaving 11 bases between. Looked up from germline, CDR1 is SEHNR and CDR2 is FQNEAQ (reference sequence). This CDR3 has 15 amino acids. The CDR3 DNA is TGTGCCAGCAGCTTAGCAGGGCGGGCAGAAGAGACCCAGTACTTC. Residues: CASSLAGRAEETQYF.

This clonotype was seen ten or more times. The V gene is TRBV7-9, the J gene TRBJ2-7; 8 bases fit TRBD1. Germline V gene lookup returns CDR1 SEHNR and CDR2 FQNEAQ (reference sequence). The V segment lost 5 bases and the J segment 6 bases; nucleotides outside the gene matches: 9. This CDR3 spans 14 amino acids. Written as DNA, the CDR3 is TGTGCCAGCAGCCCAGGACAGGGCTTCAGCGAGCAGTACTTC. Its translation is CASSPGQGFSEQYF.

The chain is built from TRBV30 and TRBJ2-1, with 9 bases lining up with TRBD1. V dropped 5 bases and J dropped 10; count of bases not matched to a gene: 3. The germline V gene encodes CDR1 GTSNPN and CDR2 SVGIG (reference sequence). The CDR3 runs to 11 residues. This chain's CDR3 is CAWGQGPEQFF. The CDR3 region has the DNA TGTGCCTGGGGACAGGGGCCGGAGCAGTTCTTC. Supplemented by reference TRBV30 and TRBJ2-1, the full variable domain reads SQTIHQWPATLVQPVGSPLSLECTVEGTSNPNLYWYRQAAGRGLQLLFYSVGIGQISSEVPQNLSASRPQDRQFILSSKKLLLSDSGFYLCAWGQGPEQFFGPGTRLTVL.

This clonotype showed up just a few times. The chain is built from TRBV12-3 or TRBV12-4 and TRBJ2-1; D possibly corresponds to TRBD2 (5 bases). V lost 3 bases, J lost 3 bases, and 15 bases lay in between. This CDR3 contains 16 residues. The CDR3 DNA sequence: TGTGCCAGCAGTTTTTCGTCTCCAACTAGCTACAATGAGCAGTTCTTC. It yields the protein CASSFSSPTSYNEQFF.

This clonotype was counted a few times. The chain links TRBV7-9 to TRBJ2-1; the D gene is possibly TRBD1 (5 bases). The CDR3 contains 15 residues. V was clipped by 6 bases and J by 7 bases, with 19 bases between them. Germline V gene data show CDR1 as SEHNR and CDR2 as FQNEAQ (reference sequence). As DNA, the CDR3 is TGTGCCAGCAGTCAGACCAGCGCAGGGATTAATGAGCAGTTCTTC. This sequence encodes CASSQTSAGINEQFF. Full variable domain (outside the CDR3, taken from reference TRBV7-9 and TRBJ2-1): DTGVSQNPRHKITKRGQNVTFRCDPISEHNRLYWYRQTLGQGPEFLTYFQNEAQLEKSRLLSDRFSAERPKGSFSTLEIQRTEQGDSAMYLCASSQTSAGINEQFFGPGTRLTVL.

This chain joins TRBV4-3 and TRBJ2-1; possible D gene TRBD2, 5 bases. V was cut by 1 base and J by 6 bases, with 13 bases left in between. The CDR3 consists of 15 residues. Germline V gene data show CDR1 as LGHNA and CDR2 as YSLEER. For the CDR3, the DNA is TGCGCCAGCAGCCAAGTCGGGAATCTCTTCAATGAGCAGTTCTTC. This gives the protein CASSQVGNLFNEQFF.

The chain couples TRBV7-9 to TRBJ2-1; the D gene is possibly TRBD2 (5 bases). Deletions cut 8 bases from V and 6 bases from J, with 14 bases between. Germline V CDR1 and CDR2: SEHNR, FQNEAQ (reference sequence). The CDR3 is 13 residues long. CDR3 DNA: TGTGCCAGCCGGACTCCTGAGGGCAATGAGCAGTTCTTC. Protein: CASRTPEGNEQFF.

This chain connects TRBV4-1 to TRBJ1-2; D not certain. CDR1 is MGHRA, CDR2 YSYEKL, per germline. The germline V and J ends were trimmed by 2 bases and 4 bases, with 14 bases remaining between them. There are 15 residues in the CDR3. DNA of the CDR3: TGCGCCAGCAGCCAATGGGAGGGCGGTCTCTATGGCTACACCTTC. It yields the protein CASSQWEGGLYGYTF.

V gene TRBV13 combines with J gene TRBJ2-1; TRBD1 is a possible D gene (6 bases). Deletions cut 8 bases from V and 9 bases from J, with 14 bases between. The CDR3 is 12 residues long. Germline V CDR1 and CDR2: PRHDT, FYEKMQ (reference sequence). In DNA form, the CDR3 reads TGTGCCAGCGGCCCGGGACATCGTGAGCAGTTCTTC. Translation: CASGPGHREQFF.